A single sample gave rise to the 13 T cell receptor beta chains below, sequenced in a study. MiXCR, run by TCRdb on the RT-PCR reads, gives a single entry per CDR3 protein. Seen here are almost 700,000 distinct CDR3 sequences, approximately 15% observed once, and the top ten hold 3.6%. The sequencing sample was made of memory CD4+ T cells from blood. These receptors were taken from a female donor in good health, serving as a healthy control.

This clonotype was seen a handful of times. V gene TRBV7-2 combines with J gene TRBJ1-5; a possible D gene is TRBD1 (5 bases). The CDR3 is 13 amino acids. V dropped 5 bases and J dropped 2 bases, with 7 bases sitting between them. The V gene's germline CDR1 is SGHTA and CDR2 FQGNSA. The CDR3 DNA reads as TGTGCCAGCAGCCCCAGGGGCAATCAGCCCCAGCATTTT. Its translation: CASSPRGNQPQHF.

A few counts support this clonotype. The rearrangement joins TRBV5-6 to TRBJ2-7; D not resolved. The CDR3 covers 12 residues. Trimming shortened V by 4 bases and J by 9 bases, and 14 bases separated the two germline ends. The germline V gene encodes CDR1 SGHDT and CDR2 YYEEEE. CDR3 sequence reads: CASSTSFTPQYF. The CDR3 bases are TGTGCCAGCAGCACGTCATTTACCCCGCAGTACTTC.

In this sample, this clonotype turned up many times. The missing conserved phenylalanine or tryptophan at the end of this CDR3 makes a read error likely. Because the CDR3's place on the DNA is in doubt, the DNA is left out and the CDR3 is given as listed by TCRdb. V usage is TRBV9 and J usage is TRBJ1-1; TRBD1 was called by the table and not checked on the DNA. With termini counted, the CDR3 has 8 amino acids. Germline CDR1 is SGDLS and CDR2 is YYNGEE. The CDR3: CASSVGQD.

This clonotype was seen ten or more times. The gene calls are TRBV7-2 and TRBJ2-2, with D hard to call. Per the germline V gene, CDR1 is SGHTA and CDR2 is FQGNSA. The length of the CDR3 is 12 residues. Trimming cost V 4 bases and J 1 base, with 1 base left between them. CDR3: CASSWNTGELFF. CDR3 coding DNA: TGTGCCAGCAGCTGGAACACCGGGGAGCTGTTTTTT.

CDR3 residues: CASSLRGDPSGNTIYF. The CDR3 region has the DNA TGTGCCAGCAGTTTGAGGGGGGACCCCTCTGGAAACACCATATATTTT. The rearrangement uses TRBV12-3 or TRBV12-4 and TRBJ1-3, with D perhaps TRBD1 (6 bases). This CDR3 contains 16 residues. V shed 3 bases and J shed 0 bases, with 12 bases lying between them.

This clonotype was picked up many times. This chain joins TRBV12-3 or TRBV12-4 and TRBJ2-7; D may be TRBD2 (5 bases). The CDR3 runs 14 residues. Trimming removed 2 bases at V and 6 bases at J, with 14 bases between. The CDR3 nucleotides are TGTGCCAGCAGTTTACAAGCGGAAGCATCCGAGCAGTACTTC. Translating gives CASSLQAEASEQYF.

In this sample, this clonotype turned up a few times. V and J are TRBV13 and TRBJ2-7; 10 nucleotides match TRBD2. This CDR3 has 15 amino acids. Unmatched junction bases numbered 6, after V lost 1 base and J lost 6 bases. CDR1 PRHDT and CDR2 FYEKMQ come from the germline V gene (reference sequence). The CDR3, as DNA: TGTGCCAGCAGCTTAGTGGCTAGCGGGAGTGCCGAGCAGTACTTC. Residues: CASSLVASGSAEQYF.

This clonotype showed up many times. The rearrangement joins TRBV29-1 to TRBJ2-2; D is ambiguous. Germline CDR1 and CDR2: SQVTM and ANQGSEA. The CDR3 has 12 residues. The ends were cut back, 8 bases at V and 3 bases at J, with 10 bases in the middle. The CDR3: CSLQTDTGELFF. Here the CDR3 DNA reads TGCAGCCTCCAAACCGACACCGGGGAGCTGTTTTTT.

This clonotype was recorded a few times. The rearrangement links TRBV7-9 to TRBJ1-1, with TRBD1 as a possible D gene (5 bases). V lost 2 bases and J 7 bases, leaving 11 bases between the germline ends. CDR1 is SEHNR and CDR2 is FQNEAQ in the germline V gene (reference sequence). The CDR3 length is 13 residues. The CDR3 nucleotides read TGTGCCAGCAGCTTATCAGGGAGCGGTGAAGCTTTCTTT. Amino acid sequence: CASSLSGSGEAFF.

Many counts were recorded for this clonotype. V gene TRBV29-1 combines with J gene TRBJ2-7; 8 bases line up with TRBD2. The CDR3 loop spans 17 amino acids. V trimming: 5 bases; J trimming: 0 bases; junction bases outside the gene matches: 15. CDR1 is SQVTM and CDR2 is ANQGSEA in the germline V gene. The CDR3 DNA reads TGCAGCGTTCGGGGGGGTTTCAGGGGACCAACCTCCTACGAGCAGTACTTC. Protein product: CSVRGGFRGPTSYEQYF.

V is TRBV5-4 and J is TRBJ2-3; 13 nucleotides agree with TRBD2. V dropped 4 bases and J dropped 7; count of bases not matched to a gene: 6. The CDR3 covers 15 residues. Germline CDR1 SGHNT, CDR2 YYREEE (reference sequence). The CDR3 nucleotides are TGTGCCAGCAGCCCAGGGACTAGCGGGACATATACGCAGTATTTT. Its translation: CASSPGTSGTYTQYF.

This clonotype came up a few times. This chain links TRBV5-1 with TRBJ2-2; D may be TRBD2 (8 bases). V was clipped by 8 bases and J by 5 bases, with 22 bases between them. Germline V gives CDR1 SGHRS, CDR2 YFSETQ. CDR3 length: 16 residues. The CDR3 DNA reads as TGCGCCAGTCGTGGGGACAGCGGGAGCCAAACCGGGGAGCTGTTTTTT. This gives the protein CASRGDSGSQTGELFF.

This clonotype has at least ten counts. The chain recombines TRBV29-1 with TRBJ2-7; 7 positions agree with TRBD1. Germline V gene sequence: CDR1 SQVTM, CDR2 ANQGSEA. The CDR3 is made up of 13 amino acids. J lost 0 bases, V lost 4 bases, and 3 bases had no gene match. CDR3 bases: TGCAGCGTTGTGGGACAGAGCTCCTACGAGCAGTACTTC. It is translated as CSVVGQSSYEQYF.